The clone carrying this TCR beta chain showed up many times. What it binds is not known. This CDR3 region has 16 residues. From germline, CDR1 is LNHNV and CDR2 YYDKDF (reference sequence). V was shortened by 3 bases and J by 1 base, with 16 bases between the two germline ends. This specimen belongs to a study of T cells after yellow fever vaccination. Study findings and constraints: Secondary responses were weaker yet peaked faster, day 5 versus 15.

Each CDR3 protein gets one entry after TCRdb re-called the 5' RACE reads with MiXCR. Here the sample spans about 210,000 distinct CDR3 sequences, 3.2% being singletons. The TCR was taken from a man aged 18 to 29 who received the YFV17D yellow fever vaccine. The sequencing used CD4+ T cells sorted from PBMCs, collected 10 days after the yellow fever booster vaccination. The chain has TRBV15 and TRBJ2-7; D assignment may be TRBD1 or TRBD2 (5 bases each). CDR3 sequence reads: CATSRGMGVRSYEQYF. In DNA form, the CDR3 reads TGTGCCACCAGCAGGGGGATGGGGGTCAGATCCTACGAGCAGTACTTC. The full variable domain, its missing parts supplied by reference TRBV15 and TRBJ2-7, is DAMVIQNPRYQVTQFGKPVTLSCSQTLNHNVMYWYQQKSSQAPKLLFHYYDKDFNNEADTPDNFQSRRPNTSFCFLDIRSPGLGDTAMYLCATSRGMGVRSYEQYFGPGTRLTVT.